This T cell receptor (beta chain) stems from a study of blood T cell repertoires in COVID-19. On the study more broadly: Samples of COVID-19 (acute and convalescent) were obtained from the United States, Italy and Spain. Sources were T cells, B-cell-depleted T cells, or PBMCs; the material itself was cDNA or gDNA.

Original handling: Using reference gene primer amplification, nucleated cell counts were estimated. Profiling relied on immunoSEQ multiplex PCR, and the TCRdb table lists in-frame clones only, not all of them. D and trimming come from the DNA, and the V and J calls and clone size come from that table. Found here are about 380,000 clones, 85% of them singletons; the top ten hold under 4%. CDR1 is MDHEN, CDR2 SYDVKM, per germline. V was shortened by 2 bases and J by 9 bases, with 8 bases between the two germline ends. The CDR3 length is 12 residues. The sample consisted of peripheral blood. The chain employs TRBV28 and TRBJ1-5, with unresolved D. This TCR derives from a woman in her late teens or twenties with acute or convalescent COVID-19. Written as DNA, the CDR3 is TGTGCCAGCAGTTTAACTCTAGGGCCCCAGCATTTT. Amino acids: CASSLTLGPQHF.